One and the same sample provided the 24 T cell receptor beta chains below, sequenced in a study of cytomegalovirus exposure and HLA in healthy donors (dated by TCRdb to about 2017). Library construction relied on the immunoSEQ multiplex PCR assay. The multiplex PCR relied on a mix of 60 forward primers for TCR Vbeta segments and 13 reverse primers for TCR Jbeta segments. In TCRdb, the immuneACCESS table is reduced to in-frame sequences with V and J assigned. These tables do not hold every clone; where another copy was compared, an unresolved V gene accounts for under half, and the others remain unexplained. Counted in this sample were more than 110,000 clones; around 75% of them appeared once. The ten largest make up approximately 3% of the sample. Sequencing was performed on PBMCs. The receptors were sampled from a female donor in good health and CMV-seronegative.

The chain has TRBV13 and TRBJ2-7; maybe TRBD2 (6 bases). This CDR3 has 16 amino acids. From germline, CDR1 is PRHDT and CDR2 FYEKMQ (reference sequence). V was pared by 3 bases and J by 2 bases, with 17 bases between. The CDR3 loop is CASSLTEGLNTYEQYF. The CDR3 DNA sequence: TGTGCCAGCAGCTTGACCGAGGGACTGAACACCTACGAGCAGTACTTC.

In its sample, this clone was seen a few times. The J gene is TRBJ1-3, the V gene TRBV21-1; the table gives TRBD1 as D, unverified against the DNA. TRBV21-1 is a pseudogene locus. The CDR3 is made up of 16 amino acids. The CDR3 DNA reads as TGTGCCAGCAGCACGCCGGGACAGGGGACTGGAAACACCATATATTTT. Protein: CASSTPGQGTGNTIYF.

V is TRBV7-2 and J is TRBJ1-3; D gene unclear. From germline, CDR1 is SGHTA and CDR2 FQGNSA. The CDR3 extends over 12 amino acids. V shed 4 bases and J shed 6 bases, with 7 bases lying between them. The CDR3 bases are TGTGCCAGCAGCTCCCCCCTAAACACCATATATTTT. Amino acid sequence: CASSSPLNTIYF.

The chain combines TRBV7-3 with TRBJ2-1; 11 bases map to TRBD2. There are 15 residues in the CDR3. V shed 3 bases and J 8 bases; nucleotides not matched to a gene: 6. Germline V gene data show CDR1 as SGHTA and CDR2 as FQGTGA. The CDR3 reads CASSFISGGVDEQFF. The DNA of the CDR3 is TGTGCCAGCAGCTTCATTAGCGGGGGGGTAGATGAGCAGTTCTTC.

The CDR3 region is CASSLGVKLFF. The DNA for the CDR3 is TGTGCCAGCAGCTTGGGAGTCAAACTGTTTTTT. V is TRBV7-9 and J is TRBJ1-4; D is ambiguous. V lost 3 bases, J lost 11 bases, and 7 bases lay in between. From germline, CDR1 is SEHNR and CDR2 FQNEAQ (reference sequence). The CDR3 extends over 11 amino acids.

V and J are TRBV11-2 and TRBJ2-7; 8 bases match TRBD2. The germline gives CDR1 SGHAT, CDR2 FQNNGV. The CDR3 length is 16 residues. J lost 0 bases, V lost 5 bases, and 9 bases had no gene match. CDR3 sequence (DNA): TGTGCCAGCAGCAAAGATAGCGGGGATCGCTCCTACGAGCAGTACTTC. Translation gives CASSKDSGDRSYEQYF.

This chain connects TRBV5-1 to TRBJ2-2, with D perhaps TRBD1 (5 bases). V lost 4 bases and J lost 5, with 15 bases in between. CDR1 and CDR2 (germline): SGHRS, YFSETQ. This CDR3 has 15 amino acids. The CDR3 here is CASSTNRQLTGELFF. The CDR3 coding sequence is TGCGCCAGCAGCACGAACAGGCAACTAACCGGGGAGCTGTTTTTT.

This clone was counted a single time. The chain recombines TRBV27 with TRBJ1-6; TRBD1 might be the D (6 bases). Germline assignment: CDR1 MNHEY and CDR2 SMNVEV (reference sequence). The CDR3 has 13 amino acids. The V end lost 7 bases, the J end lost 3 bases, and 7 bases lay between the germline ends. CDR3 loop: CASTQGYNSPLHF. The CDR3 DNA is TGTGCCAGCACACAGGGCTATAATTCACCCCTCCACTTT.

For the CDR3, the DNA is TGTGCCAGCACTATAGATGCGGGATACTATGGCTACACCTTC. Protein: CASTIDAGYYGYTF. J is TRBJ1-2 and V is TRBV28; no clear D gene. Trimming stripped 7 bases from V and 3 bases from J, with 15 bases between. The CDR3 is 14 amino acids. Germline V gives CDR1 MDHEN, CDR2 SYDVKM.

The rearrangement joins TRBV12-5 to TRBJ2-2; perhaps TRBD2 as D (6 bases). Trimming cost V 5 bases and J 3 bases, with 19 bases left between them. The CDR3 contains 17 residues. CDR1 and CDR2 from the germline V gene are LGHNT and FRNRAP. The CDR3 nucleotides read TGTGCTAGTGGTACCCCGGGCCGGGAGATGGACACCGGGGAGCTGTTTTTT. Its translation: CASGTPGREMDTGELFF. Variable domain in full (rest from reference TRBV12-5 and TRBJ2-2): DARVTQTPRHKVTEMGQEVTMRCQPILGHNTVFWYRQTMMQGLELLAYFRNRAPLDDSGMPKDRFSAEMPDATLATLKIQPSEPRDSAVYFCASGTPGREMDTGELFFGEGSRLTVL.

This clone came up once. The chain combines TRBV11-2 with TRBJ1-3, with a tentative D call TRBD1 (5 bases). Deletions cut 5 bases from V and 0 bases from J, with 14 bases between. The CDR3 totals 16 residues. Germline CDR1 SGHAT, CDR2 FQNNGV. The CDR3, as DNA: TGTGCCAGCAGCCGAGCGGGACCTAGCTCTGGAAACACCATATATTTT. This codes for CASSRAGPSSGNTIYF.

This CDR3 reads CASSSLSGRETYEQYF. DNA for the CDR3: TGTGCCAGCAGTTCCCTCAGCGGGAGGGAAACCTACGAGCAGTACTTC. The gene calls are TRBV6-5 and TRBJ2-7; 10 bases are a match to TRBD2. Germline values: CDR1 MNHEY, CDR2 SVGAGI. CDR3 size: 16 residues. The V segment lost 4 bases and the J segment 2 bases; nucleotides outside the gene matches: 8.

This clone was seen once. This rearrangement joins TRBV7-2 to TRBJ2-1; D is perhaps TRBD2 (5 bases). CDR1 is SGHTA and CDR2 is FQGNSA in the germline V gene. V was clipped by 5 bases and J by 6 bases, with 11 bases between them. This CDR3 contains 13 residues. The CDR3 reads CASSTPTSNEQFF. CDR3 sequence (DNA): TGTGCCAGCAGCACGCCCACTAGCAATGAGCAGTTCTTC.

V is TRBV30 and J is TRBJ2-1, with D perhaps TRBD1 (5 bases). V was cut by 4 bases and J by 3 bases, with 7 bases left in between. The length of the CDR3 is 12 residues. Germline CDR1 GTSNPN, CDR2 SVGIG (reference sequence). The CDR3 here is CAWTGYYNEQFF. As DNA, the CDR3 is TGTGCCTGGACAGGGTACTACAATGAGCAGTTCTTC.

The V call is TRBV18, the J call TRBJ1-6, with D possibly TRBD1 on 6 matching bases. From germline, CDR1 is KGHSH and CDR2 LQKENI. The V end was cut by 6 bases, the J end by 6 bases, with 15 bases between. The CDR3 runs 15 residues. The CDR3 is CASSTTTGPNSPLHF. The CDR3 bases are TGTGCCAGCTCTACCACGACAGGCCCTAATTCACCCCTCCACTTT. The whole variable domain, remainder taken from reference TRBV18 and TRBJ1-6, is NAGVMQNPRHLVRRRGQEARLRCSPMKGHSHVYWYRQLPEEGLKFMVYLQKENIIDESGMPKERFSAEFPKEGPSILRIQQVVRGDSAAYFCASSTTTGPNSPLHFGNGTRLTVT.

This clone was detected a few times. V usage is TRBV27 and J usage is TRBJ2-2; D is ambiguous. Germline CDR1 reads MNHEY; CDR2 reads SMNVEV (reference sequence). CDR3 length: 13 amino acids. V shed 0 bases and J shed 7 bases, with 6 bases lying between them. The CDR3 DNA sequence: TGTGCCAGCAGTTTATCGCTAGGCGGGGAGCTGTTTTTT. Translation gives CASSLSLGGELFF.

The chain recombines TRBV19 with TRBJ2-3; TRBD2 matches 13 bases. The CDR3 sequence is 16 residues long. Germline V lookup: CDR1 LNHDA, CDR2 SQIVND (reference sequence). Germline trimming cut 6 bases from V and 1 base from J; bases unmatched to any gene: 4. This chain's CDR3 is CASRAGTSGGTDTQYF. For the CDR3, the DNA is TGTGCCAGTAGGGCCGGGACTAGCGGGGGCACAGATACGCAGTATTTT.

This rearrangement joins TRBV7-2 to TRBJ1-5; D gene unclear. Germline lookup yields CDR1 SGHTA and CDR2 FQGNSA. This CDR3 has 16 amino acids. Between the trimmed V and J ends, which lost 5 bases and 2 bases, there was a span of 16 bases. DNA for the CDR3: TGTGCCAGCAGCGAGCTTATAGCCGGGGGCAATCAGCCCCAGCATTTT. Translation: CASSELIAGGNQPQHF.

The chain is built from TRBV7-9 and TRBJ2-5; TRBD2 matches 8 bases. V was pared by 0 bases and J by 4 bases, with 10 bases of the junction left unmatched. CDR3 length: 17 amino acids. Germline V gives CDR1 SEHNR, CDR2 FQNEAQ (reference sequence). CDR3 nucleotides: TGTGCCAGCAGCTTAGCGCTAGACAGCGGGGGCCGAGAGACCCAGTACTTC. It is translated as CASSLALDSGGRETQYF.

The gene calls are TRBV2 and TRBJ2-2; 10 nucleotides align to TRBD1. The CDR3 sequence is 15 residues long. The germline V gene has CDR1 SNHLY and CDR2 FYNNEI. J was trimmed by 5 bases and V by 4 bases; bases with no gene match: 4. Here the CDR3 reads CASSGGTGETGELFF. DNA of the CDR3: TGTGCCAGCAGTGGGGGGACAGGGGAAACCGGGGAGCTGTTTTTT. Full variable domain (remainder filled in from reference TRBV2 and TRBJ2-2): EPEVTQTPSHQVTQMGQEVILRCVPISNHLYFYWYRQILGQKVEFLVSFYNNEISEKSEIFDDQFSVERPDGSNFTLKIRSTKLEDSAMYFCASSGGTGETGELFFGEGSRLTVL.

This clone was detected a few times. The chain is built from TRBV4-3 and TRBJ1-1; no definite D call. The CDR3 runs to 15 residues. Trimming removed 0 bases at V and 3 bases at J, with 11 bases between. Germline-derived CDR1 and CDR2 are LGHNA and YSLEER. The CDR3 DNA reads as TGCGCCAGCAGCCAAGAATCGAGAGGGTACACTGAAGCTTTCTTT. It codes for CASSQESRGYTEAFF.

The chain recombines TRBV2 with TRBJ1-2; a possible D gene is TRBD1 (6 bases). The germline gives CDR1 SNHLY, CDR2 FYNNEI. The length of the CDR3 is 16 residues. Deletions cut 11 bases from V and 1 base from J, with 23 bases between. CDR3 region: CADHDGPRGDNYGYTF. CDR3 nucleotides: TGTGCCGACCACGATGGCCCCAGGGGAGATAACTATGGCTACACCTTC.

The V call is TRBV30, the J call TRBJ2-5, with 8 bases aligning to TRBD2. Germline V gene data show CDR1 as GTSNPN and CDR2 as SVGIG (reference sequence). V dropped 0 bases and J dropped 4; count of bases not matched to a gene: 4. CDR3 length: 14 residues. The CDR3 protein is CAWSVAGEVETQYF. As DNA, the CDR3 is TGTGCCTGGAGTGTAGCGGGGGAGGTAGAGACCCAGTACTTC.

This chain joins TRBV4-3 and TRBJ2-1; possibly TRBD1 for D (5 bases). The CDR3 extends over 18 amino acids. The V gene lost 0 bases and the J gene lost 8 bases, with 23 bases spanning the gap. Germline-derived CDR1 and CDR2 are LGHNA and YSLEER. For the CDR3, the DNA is TGCGCCAGCAGCCAAGAGTCCCAAGGTGGCCTACAGGTCTATGAGCAGTTCTTC. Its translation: CASSQESQGGLQVYEQFF.